This TCR beta chain was documented in a study of a mutant IDH1 vaccine in newly diagnosed glioma. Study-wide context: The treated group averaged about 41 years old and was around 62% male, about 40% female. Earlier care involved radiotherapy, temozolomide, or both, and the majority received both.

The table came from immunoSEQ multiplex PCR; TCRdb's copy has only in-frame clones and leaves some out. This table holds 15,000 to 20,000 clones, roughly 85% found once. Losses at the gene ends were 4 bases for V and 5 bases for J; bases not matched to a gene: 13. Looked up from germline, CDR1 is SNHLY and CDR2 is FYNNEI. The CDR3 has 18 residues. Noted time point: baseline, week 1 (first vaccination visit). Treatment defined: pre-vaccination baseline after standard-of-care therapy. This receptor was identified in a man aged 35 to 55 with glioma. The sequencing here drew on PBMCs, taken from a glioma patient treated with radiotherapy, temozolomide or both. This rearrangement joins TRBV2 to TRBJ2-7; TRBD2 matches at 14 bases. DNA of the CDR3: TGTGCCAGCAGTGCGACGTGGACTAGCGGGAGGAAGGGCCACGAGCAGTACTTC. Translated, it gives CASSATWTSGRKGHEQYF.